The clone carrying this TCR beta chain was picked up many times. Antigen unknown. The authors ran a second PCR of about 6 to 11 cycles using a sample-barcoded 5' primer and a J-beta primer mix. TCRdb re-called the 5' RACE reads with MiXCR, one entry per CDR3 protein. The sample gives approximately 780,000 distinct CDR3 sequences, roughly 24% of which show up once; about 3% is in the top ten. The data were taken from a study of blood T cells in healthy people across ages. CDR3 length: 11 residues. V dropped 9 bases and J dropped 1 base, with 5 bases sitting between them. Study outcomes and limitations: Using unsorted PBMCs precluded a conclusive naive versus antigen-experienced comparison.

No fewer than 7 million PBMCs went into each sample. This sample also belongs to another study, concerning T cells of mothers and their children.

This chain links TRBV12-3 or TRBV12-4 with TRBJ2-3, with D hard to call. Sample: blood. This clonotype originated in a boy aged 5-17 years in good health. CDR3 nucleotide sequence: TGTGCCAGTCGGGGCACAGATACGCAGTATTTT. This translates into CASRGTDTQYF.